This T cell receptor beta chain was identified during a study of graft-versus-host responses after intestinal transplantation. TCRdb's copy holds only in-frame clones and misses some; the assay was immunoSEQ multiplex PCR. The table lists tens of thousands of clones, under 95% of them singletons, with 5% to 6.5% in the top ten. V gave up 5 bases and J gave up 2 bases, with 4 bases separating them. CDR1 is WNHNN, CDR2 SYGVQD, per germline (reference sequence). This CDR3 contains 12 residues. A remark on this clone: Antigen unknown.

The study, taken as a whole, reports: GvH clones were found in recipient marrow; some appeared first in ileum or blood.

This receptor was identified in a human donor who received an intestinal transplant. The chain couples TRBV10-1 to TRBJ1-5; D call uncertain. The source material was unstimulated CD8+ T cells sorted from spleen or lymph node cells, sampled before intestinal transplant. The CDR3 spells CASSNGNQPQHF. The CDR3, as DNA: TGCGCCAGCAGTAACGGCAATCAGCCCCAGCATTTT.